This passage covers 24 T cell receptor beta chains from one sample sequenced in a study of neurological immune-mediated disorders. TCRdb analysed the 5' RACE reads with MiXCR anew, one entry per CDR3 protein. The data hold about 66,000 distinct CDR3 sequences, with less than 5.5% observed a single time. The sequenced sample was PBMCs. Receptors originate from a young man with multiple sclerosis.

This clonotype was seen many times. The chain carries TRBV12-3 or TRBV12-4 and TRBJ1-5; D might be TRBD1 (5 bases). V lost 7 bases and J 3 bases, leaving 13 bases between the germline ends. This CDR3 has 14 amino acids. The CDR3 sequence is CASTWEGTNQPQHF. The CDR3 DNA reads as TGTGCCAGCACCTGGGAGGGGACCAATCAGCCCCAGCATTTT.

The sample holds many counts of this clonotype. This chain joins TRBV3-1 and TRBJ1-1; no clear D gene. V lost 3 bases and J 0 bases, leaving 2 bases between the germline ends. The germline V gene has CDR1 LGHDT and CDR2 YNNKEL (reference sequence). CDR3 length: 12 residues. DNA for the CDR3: TGTGCCAGCAGCCAGGTGAACACTGAAGCTTTCTTT. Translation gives CASSQVNTEAFF.

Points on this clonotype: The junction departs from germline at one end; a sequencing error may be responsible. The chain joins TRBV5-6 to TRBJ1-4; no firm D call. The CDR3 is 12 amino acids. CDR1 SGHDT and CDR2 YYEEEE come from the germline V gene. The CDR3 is CANSRGNEKLFF. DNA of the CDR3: TGTGCCAACAGCCGAGGGAACGAAAAACTGTTTTTT.

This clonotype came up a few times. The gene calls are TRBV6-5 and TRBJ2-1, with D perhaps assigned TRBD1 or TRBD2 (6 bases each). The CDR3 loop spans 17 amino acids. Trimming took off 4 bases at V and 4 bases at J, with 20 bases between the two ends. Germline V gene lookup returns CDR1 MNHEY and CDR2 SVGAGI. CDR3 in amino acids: CASSSTGNRGDYNEQFF. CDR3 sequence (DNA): TGTGCCAGCAGTTCCACAGGGAATAGGGGGGATTACAATGAGCAGTTCTTC.

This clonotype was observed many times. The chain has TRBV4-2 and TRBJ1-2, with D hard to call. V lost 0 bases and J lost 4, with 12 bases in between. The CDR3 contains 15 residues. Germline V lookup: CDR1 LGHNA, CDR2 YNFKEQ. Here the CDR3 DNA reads TGTGCCAGCAGCCAAGAGCCGGAGGGAGGCTATGGCTACACCTTC. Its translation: CASSQEPEGGYGYTF.

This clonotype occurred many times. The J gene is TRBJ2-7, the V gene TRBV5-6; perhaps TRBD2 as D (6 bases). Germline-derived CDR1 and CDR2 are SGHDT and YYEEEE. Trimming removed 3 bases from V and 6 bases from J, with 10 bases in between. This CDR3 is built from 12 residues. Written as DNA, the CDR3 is TGTGCCAGCAGCTGGGGGGTAACCGAGCAGTACTTC. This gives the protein CASSWGVTEQYF.

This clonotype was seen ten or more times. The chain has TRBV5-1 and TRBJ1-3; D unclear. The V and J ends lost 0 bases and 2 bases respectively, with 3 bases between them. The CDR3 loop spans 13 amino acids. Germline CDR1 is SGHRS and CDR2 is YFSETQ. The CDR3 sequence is CASSLEPGNTIYF. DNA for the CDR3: TGCGCCAGCAGCTTGGAGCCTGGAAACACCATATATTTT.

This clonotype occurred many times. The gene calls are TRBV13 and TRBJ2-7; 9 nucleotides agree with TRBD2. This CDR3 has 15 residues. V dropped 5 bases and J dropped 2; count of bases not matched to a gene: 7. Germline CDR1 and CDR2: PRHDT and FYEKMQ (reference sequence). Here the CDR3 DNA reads TGTGCCAGCAGCAAAGCTAGCGGGGTGGCCTACGAGCAGTACTTC. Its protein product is CASSKASGVAYEQYF.

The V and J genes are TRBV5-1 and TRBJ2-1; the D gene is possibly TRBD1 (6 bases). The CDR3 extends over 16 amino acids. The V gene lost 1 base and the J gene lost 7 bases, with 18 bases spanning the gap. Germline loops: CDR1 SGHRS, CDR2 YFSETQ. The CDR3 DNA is TGCGCCAGCAGCTTGTTCAGGGGACCCCCTGGGAATGAGCAGTTCTTC. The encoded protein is CASSLFRGPPGNEQFF.

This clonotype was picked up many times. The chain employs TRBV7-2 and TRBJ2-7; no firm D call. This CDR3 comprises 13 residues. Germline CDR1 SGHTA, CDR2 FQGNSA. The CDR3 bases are TGTGCCAGCAGCTTATATTTGTCCTCCGAGCAGTACGTC. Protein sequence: CASSLYLSSEQYV.

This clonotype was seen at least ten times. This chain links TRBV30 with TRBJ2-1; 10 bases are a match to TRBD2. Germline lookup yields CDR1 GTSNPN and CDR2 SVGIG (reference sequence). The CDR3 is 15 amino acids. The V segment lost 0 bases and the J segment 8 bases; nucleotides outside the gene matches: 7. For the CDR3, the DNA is TGTGCCTGGAGTGTGGATACTAGCGGGGTCGATGAGCAGTTCTTC. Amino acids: CAWSVDTSGVDEQFF.

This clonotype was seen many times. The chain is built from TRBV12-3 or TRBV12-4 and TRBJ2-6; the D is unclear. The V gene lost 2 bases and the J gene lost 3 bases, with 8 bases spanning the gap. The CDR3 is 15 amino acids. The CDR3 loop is CASSLSLYGANVLTF. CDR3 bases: TGTGCCAGCAGTTTAAGTCTTTATGGGGCCAACGTCCTGACTTTC.

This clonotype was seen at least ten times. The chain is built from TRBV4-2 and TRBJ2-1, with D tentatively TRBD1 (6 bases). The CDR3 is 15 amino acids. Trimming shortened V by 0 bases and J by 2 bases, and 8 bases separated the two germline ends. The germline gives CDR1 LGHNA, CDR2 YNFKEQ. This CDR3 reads CASSQEEGAYNEQFF. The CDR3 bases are TGTGCCAGCAGCCAAGAAGAGGGGGCCTACAATGAGCAGTTCTTC.

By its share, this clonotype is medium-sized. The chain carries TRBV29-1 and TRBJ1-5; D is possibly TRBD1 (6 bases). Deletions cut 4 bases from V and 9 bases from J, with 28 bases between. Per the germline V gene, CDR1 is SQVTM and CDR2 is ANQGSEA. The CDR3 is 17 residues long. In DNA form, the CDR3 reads TGCAGCGTTGCTTTCGAATTTGGGGACACAGGAGCAGGGCCCCAGCATTTT. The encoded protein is CSVAFEFGDTGAGPQHF.

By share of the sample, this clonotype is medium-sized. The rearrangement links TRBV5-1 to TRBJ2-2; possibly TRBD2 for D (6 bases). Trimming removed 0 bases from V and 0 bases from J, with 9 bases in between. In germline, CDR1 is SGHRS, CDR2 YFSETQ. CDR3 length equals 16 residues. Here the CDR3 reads CASSLESGPNTGELFF. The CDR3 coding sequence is TGCGCCAGCAGCTTGGAAAGCGGGCCGAACACCGGGGAGCTGTTTTTT.

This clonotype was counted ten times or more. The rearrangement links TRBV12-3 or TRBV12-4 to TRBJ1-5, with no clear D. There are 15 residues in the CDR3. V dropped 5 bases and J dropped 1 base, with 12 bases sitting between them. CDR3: CASSDGSRSNQPQHF. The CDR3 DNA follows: TGTGCCAGCAGTGACGGGTCCCGAAGCAATCAGCCCCAGCATTTT.

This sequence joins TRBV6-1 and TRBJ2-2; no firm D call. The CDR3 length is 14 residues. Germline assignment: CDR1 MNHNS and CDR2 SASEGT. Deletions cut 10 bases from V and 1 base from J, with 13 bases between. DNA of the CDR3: TGTGCCACCCACTCAAGATTGAACACCGGGGAGCTGTTTTTT. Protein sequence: CATHSRLNTGELFF.

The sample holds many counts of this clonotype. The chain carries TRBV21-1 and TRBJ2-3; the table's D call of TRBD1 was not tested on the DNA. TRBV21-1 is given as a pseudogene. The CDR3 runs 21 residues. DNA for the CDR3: TGTGCCAGCAGCAACGCGGAGGGCAGGGGGTCGGCCCAAAACGGCACAGATACGCAGTATTTT. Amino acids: CASSNAEGRGSAQNGTDTQYF.

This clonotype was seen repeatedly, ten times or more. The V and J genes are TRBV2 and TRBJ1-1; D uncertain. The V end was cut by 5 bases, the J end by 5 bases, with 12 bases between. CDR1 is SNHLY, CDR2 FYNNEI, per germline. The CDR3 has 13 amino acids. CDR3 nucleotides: TGTGCCAGCAGTTACTTCGCGAGTACTGAAGCTTTCTTT. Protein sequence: CASSYFASTEAFF.

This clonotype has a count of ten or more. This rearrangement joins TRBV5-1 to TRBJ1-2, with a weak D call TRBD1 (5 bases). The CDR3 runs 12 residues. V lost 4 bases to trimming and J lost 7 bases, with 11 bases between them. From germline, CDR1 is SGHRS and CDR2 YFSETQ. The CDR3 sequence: CASSVQGTGYTF. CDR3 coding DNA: TGCGCCAGCAGCGTGCAGGGTACTGGCTACACCTTC.

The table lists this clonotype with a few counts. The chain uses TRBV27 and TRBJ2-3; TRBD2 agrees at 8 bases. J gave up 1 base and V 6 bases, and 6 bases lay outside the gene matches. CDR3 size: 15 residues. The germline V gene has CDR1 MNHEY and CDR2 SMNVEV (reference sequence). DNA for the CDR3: TGTGCCAGCAGCTTAGAGCGGGGGCGCACAGATACGCAGTATTTT. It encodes CASSLERGRTDTQYF.

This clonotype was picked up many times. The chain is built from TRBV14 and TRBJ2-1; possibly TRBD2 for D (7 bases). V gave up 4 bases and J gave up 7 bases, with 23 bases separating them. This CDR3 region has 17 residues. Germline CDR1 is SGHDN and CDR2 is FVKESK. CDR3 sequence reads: CASSPLSSGRGGNEQFF. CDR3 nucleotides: TGTGCCAGCAGCCCTCTTTCTAGCGGCCGAGGGGGAAATGAGCAGTTCTTC. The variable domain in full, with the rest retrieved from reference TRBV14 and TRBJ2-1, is EAGVTQFPSHSVIEKGQTVTLRCDPISGHDNLYWYRRVMGKEIKFLLHFVKESKQDESGMPNNRFLAERTGGTYSTLKVQPAELEDSGVYFCASSPLSSGRGGNEQFFGPGTRLTVL.

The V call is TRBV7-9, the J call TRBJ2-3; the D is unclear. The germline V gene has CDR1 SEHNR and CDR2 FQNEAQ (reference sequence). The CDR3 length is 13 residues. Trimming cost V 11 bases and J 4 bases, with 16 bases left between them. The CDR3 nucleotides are TGTGCCGTAAACTGGCAGTCGGCAGATACGCAGTATTTT. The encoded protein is CAVNWQSADTQYF.

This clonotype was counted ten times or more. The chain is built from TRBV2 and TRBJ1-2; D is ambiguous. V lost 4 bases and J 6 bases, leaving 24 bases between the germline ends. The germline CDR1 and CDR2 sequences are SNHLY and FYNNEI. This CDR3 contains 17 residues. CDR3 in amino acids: CASSVPMYRGKGDGYTF. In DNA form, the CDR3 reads TGTGCCAGCAGTGTCCCTATGTATCGAGGGAAAGGCGATGGCTACACCTTC. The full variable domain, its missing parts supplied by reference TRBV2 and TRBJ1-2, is EPEVTQTPSHQVTQMGQEVILRCVPISNHLYFYWYRQILGQKVEFLVSFYNNEISEKSEIFDDQFSVERPDGSNFTLKIRSTKLEDSAMYFCASSVPMYRGKGDGYTFGSGTRLTVV.